Detailed here is one T cell receptor (beta chain). These data originate in a study of OX40 agonist ivuxolimab in advanced cancers. Using immunoSEQ multiplex PCR, the repertoire was profiled, and TCRdb retains in-frame clones only, with some absent. The table has fewer than 120,000 clones, roughly nine tenths seen once. Excluded were patients having autoimmune disease history or systemic immunosuppression. Trimming pared 6 bases from V and 7 bases from J, leaving 20 bases between. Germline V lookup: CDR1 MDHEN, CDR2 SYDVKM. This CDR3 spans 15 amino acids. The chain couples TRBV28 to TRBJ2-3; a weak D match, TRBD2 (5 bases). Sequenced here: CD4+ or CD8+ T cells sorted from blood, sampled in a trial of the OX40 agonist ivuxolimab. This clonotype was obtained from an adult with an advanced solid tumor such as melanoma, head and neck, liver or kidney cancer. CDR3 amino acids: CASSPPRDPGNTQYF. CDR3 bases: TGTGCCAGCAGCCCCCCCCGGGATCCCGGGAATACGCAGTATTTT.